This TCR beta chain appears in the sequencing data of a study of post-analysis software for immune sequencing data. Tagging with unique molecular identifiers was a feature of the TCR beta cDNA libraries. Each CDR3 protein gets one entry after TCRdb re-called the PCR reads with MiXCR. The sample shows fewer than 850,000 distinct CDR3 sequences, 25% to 30% of them seen only once. This clonotype has more than one count but fewer than ten. Its antigen is not identified. Study-wide points: Normalized Chao1 diversity was significantly lower in multiple sclerosis patients than in controls.

The sample consisted of blood. This receptor was obtained from a girl aged 5 to 17 with multiple sclerosis.

CDR3 amino acids: CASSLYSSGQETQYF. CDR3 DNA: TGCGCCAGCAGCTTGTATTCTAGCGGCCAAGAGACCCAGTACTTC. The V gene is TRBV5-1, the J gene TRBJ2-5, with 7 bases identical to TRBD2. V shed 1 base and J 1 base; nucleotides not matched to a gene: 4. This CDR3 region has 15 residues. Germline values: CDR1 SGHRS, CDR2 YFSETQ.